The 14 T cell receptor beta chains in this list originate from one sample, sequenced in a study of blood T cell repertoires in COVID-19 (dated by TCRdb to the early 2020s). The library was produced with the immunoSEQ multiplex PCR assay. As stored in TCRdb, this immuneACCESS dataset retains in-frame rearrangements with V and J assigned. A fraction of the clones does not appear; measured against another copy, unresolved V genes explain less than half of the discrepancy, and the remainder lacks a known reason. For this sample the table gives about 120,000 clones, of which 87% were detected only once. The ten largest clones take up roughly 4.9% of the sample. The specimen sequenced was peripheral blood. These receptor sequences come from a human donor in a cohort sampled during active COVID-19.

This rearrangement joins TRBV7-8 to TRBJ1-4; perhaps TRBD1 as D (6 bases). The CDR3 has 15 amino acids. CDR1 and CDR2 from the germline V gene are SGHVS and FQNEAQ. Trimming removed 2 bases from V and 7 bases from J, with 14 bases in between. The CDR3, as DNA: TGTGCCAGCAGCTTATACGAGACAGGATCTGAAAAACTGTTTTTT. Translation gives CASSLYETGSEKLFF.

The chain couples TRBV6-1 to TRBJ2-7; 9 bases line up with TRBD2. V gave up 4 bases and J gave up 2 bases; unmatched junction bases: 9. Germline CDR1 MNHNS, CDR2 SASEGT. The CDR3 covers 16 residues. This CDR3 is CASSGRGPSGTYEQYF. The CDR3 nucleotides read TGTGCCAGCAGTGGGCGAGGGCCTAGCGGGACCTACGAGCAGTACTTC.

The chain recombines TRBV2 with TRBJ2-1; D is uncertain. This CDR3 is built from 10 residues. CDR1 is SNHLY, CDR2 FYNNEI, per germline. V shed 7 bases and J shed 7 bases, with 5 bases lying between them. CDR3 coding DNA: TGTGCCAGCACCCAAAATGAGCAGTTCTTC. Protein sequence: CASTQNEQFF.

This clone was observed once. The rearrangement joins TRBV27 to TRBJ1-1; D perhaps matches TRBD1 (5 bases). CDR3 size: 15 residues. From germline, CDR1 is MNHEY and CDR2 SMNVEV (reference sequence). Trimming removed 5 bases at V and 0 bases at J, with 13 bases between. The CDR3 loop reads CASSRQIQMNTEAFF. The CDR3, as DNA: TGTGCCAGCAGTCGACAGATACAGATGAACACTGAAGCTTTCTTT.

This sequence joins TRBV29-1 and TRBJ1-2, with 7 bases identical to TRBD1. V shed 3 bases, J shed 4 bases, and the junction held 5 bases outside the gene matches. Germline V CDR1 and CDR2: SQVTM, ANQGSEA. There are 13 residues in the CDR3. The chain's CDR3 is CSVDTTGIYGYTF. CDR3 coding DNA: TGCAGCGTTGATACGACAGGGATCTATGGCTACACCTTC.

The chain uses TRBV7-9 and TRBJ2-5; 7 bases are shared with TRBD2. The CDR3 contains 17 residues. With V trimmed by 1 base and J by 0 bases, 8 bases remained unmatched. Germline assignment: CDR1 SEHNR and CDR2 FQNEAQ (reference sequence). The CDR3 coding sequence is TGTGCCAGCAGCTTAGGGCGGACTGGGGGGGACCAAGAGACCCAGTACTTC. As protein: CASSLGRTGGDQETQYF.

The chain uses TRBV7-2 and TRBJ2-2; 8 bases are a match to TRBD1. Germline lookup yields CDR1 SGHTA and CDR2 FQGNSA. The CDR3 is 15 amino acids. V was clipped by 4 bases and J by 7 bases; unmatched bases: 8. CDR3 sequence (DNA): TGTGCCAGCAGCTCCCGGACAGGGCATGGCGGGGAGCTGTTTTTT. Translation gives CASSSRTGHGGELFF.

J is TRBJ2-2 and V is TRBV18; D may be TRBD2 (5 bases). Germline CDR1 is KGHSH and CDR2 is LQKENI. The V end lost 4 bases, the J end lost 7 bases, and 16 bases lay between the germline ends. The CDR3 is 15 amino acids. CDR3 residues: CASSLSGPGGGELFF. CDR3 coding DNA: TGTGCCAGCTCACTGTCTGGGCCTGGAGGCGGGGAGCTGTTTTTT.

This chain links TRBV7-2 with TRBJ2-7; TRBD1 agrees at 7 bases. The CDR3 consists of 15 residues. Germline CDR1 reads SGHTA; CDR2 reads FQGNSA. Trimming removed 1 base from V and 3 bases from J; junction bases left unmatched: 6. The CDR3 is CASSLEGAGIYEQYF. DNA of the CDR3: TGTGCCAGCAGCTTAGAGGGGGCAGGGATCTACGAGCAGTACTTC.

The chain carries TRBV30 and TRBJ1-1, with D possibly being TRBD1 (6 bases). The V gene's germline CDR1 is GTSNPN and CDR2 SVGIG (reference sequence). Trimming left V 0 bases short and J 6 bases short, with 11 bases between. CDR3 length: 13 residues. CDR3 coding DNA: TGTGCCTGGAGTGTAGGGGGTTCCGCTGAAGCTTTCTTT. Translating gives CAWSVGGSAEAFF.

CDR3 in amino acids: CASSRSRTNTEAFF. DNA of the CDR3: TGTGCCAGCAGCCGCTCCAGGACTAACACTGAAGCTTTCTTT. The rearrangement links TRBV6-5 to TRBJ1-1; D gene ambiguous. This CDR3 has 14 amino acids. The V end lost 6 bases, the J end lost 2 bases, and 13 bases lay between the germline ends. The germline gives CDR1 MNHEY, CDR2 SVGAGI.

V is TRBV10-3 and J is TRBJ1-6, with a possible D match to TRBD1 (5 bases). Trimming removed 10 bases from V and 2 bases from J, with 12 bases in between. Germline V gene data show CDR1 as ENHRY and CDR2 as SYGVKD. The CDR3 contains 14 residues. The CDR3 spells CATSTGAYNSPLHF. The DNA for the CDR3 is TGTGCCACCTCGACGGGGGCCTATAATTCACCCCTCCACTTT.

The rearrangement links TRBV3-1 (or the pseudogene TRBV3-2) to TRBJ2-1, with 9 bases identical to TRBD2. Germline CDR1 and CDR2: LGHDT and YNNKEL (reference sequence). Trimming removed 1 base from V and 10 bases from J; junction bases left unmatched: 5. The CDR3 is 14 residues long. CDR3 in amino acids: CASSQGLAVIEQFF. As DNA, the CDR3 is TGTGCCAGCAGCCAAGGACTAGCGGTAATAGAGCAGTTCTTC.

The CDR3 protein is CASSQEWPQDRGQETQYF. The CDR3, as DNA: TGCGCCAGCAGCCAAGAGTGGCCCCAGGACAGGGGGCAAGAGACCCAGTACTTC. J is TRBJ2-5 and V is TRBV4-3; the match to TRBD1 covers 10 bases. CDR3 length equals 18 residues. CDR1 is LGHNA and CDR2 is YSLEER in the germline V gene. V shed 0 bases and J 2 bases; nucleotides not matched to a gene: 9.